This TCR beta chain appears in the sequencing data of a study of cytomegalovirus exposure and HLA in healthy donors. Points from the study as a whole: Specific recognition of CMV antigens was confirmed in vitro for three chains (all CMV-associated). In an earlier analysis, about 87% or about 30%: the productive usage of most TCR beta V segments. Fewer N-insertions (relative to the roughly 700-donor mean) were reportedly seen in an Asian-associated ancestry cluster in a later analysis. Presence/absence results assume similar sequencing depth per donor, which may not hold.

PCR used 60 Vbeta primers and 13 Jbeta primers. Libraries were prepared by immunoSEQ multiplex PCR; TCRdb keeps only in-frame clonotypes and omits some of them. The table shows more than 95,000 clones, with 70% to 80% occurring only once. The CDR3 is 17 amino acids. Trimming took 0 bases from V and 6 from J; bases not matched to a gene: 15. CDR1 is GTSNPN and CDR2 is SVGIG in the germline V gene (reference sequence). A word on this clone: Its antigen remains unknown.

The receptor comes from a woman aged 18 to 35 in good health and CMV-seronegative. The sequenced sample was PBMCs. The V and J genes are TRBV30 and TRBJ1-2, with 8 bases that match TRBD1. CDR3 loop: CAWSVEDGTGLYHGYTF. CDR3 in DNA: TGTGCCTGGAGTGTCGAAGACGGGACAGGTCTATATCATGGCTACACCTTC.